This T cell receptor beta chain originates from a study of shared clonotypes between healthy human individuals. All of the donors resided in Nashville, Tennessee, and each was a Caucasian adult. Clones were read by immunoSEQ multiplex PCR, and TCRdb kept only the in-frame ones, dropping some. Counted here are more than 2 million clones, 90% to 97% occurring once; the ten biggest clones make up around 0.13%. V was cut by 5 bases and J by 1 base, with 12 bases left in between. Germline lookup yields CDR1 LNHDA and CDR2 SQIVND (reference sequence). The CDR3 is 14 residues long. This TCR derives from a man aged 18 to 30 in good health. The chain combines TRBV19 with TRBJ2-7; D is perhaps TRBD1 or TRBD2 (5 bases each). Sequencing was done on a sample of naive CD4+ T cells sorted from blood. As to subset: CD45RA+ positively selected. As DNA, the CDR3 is TGTGCCAGTAGTCCCCGGGACGGATCCTACGAGCAGTACTTC. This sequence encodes CASSPRDGSYEQYF.